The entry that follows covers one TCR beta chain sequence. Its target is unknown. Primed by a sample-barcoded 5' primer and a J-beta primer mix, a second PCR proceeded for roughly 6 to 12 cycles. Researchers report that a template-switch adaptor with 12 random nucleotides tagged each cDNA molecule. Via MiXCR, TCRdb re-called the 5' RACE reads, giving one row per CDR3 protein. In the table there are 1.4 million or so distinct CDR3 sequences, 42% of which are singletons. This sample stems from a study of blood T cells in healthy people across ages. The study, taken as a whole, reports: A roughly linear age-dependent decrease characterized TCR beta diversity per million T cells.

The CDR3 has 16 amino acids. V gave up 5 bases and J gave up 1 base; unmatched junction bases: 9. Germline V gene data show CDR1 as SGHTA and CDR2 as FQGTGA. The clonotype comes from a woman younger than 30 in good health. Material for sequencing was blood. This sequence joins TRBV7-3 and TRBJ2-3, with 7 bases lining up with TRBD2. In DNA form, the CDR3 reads TGTGCCAGCAGCCCCTTCGTGCTAGCGGGCACAGATACGCAGTATTTT. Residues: CASSPFVLAGTDTQYF.